The source of this T cell receptor (beta chain) is a study of blood T cell repertoires in COVID-19. The repertoire was sequenced with immunoSEQ multiplex PCR; TCRdb's copy has only in-frame clones and lacks some. The sample carries roughly 260,000 clones, 65% to 90% recorded once. The sequenced sample consisted of peripheral blood. This TCR derives from a woman aged 70-85 years with acute or convalescent COVID-19.

CDR3 amino acids: CASSYSSFLNYGYTF. The CDR3 DNA sequence: TGTGCCAGCAGTTACTCGTCTTTTTTGAACTATGGCTACACCTTC. The V and J genes are TRBV6-2 or TRBV6-3 and TRBJ1-2; D is unresolved. CDR1 MNHEY and CDR2 SVGEGT come from the germline V gene. Trimming removed 0 bases at V and 2 bases at J, with 10 bases between. The CDR3 sequence is 15 residues long.